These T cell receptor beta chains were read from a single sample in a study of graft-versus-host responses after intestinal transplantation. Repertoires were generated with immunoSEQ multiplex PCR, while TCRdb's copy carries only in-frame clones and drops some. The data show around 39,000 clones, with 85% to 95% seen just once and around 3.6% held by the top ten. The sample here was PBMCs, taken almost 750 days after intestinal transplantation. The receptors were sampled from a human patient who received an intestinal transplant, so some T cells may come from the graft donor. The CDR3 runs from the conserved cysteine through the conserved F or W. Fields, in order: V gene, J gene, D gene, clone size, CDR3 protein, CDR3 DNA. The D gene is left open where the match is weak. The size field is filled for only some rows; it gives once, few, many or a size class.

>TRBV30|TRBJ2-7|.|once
CAWSPGGGFYEQYF
TGTGCCTGGAGTCCGGGAGGGGGCTTCTACGAGCAGTACTTC
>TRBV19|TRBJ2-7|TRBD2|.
CASSPSSGDSYEQYF
TGTGCCAGTAGCCCGTCTAGCGGGGACTCCTACGAGCAGTACTTC
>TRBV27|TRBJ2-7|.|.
CASSLLGRTYEQYF
TGTGCCAGCAGTTTGTTAGGGCGGACCTACGAGCAGTACTTC
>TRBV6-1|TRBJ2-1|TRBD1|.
CASSAHPGQRIYEQFF
TGTGCCAGCAGTGCCCACCCGGGACAGAGGATATATGAGCAGTTCTTC
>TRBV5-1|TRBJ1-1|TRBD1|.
CASSLALGTGGTEAFF
TGCGCCAGCAGCTTAGCCCTAGGGACAGGAGGGACTGAAGCTTTCTTT
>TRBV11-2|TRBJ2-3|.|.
CASSPGPHYTQYF
TGTGCCAGCAGCCCGGGACCACATTATACGCAGTATTTT
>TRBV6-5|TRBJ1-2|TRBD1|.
CASSYAGQGPGYGYTF
TGTGCCAGCAGCTACGCGGGACAGGGGCCGGGCTATGGCTACACCTTC
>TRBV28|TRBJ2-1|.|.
CASSWTDYNEQFF
TGTGCCAGCAGCTGGACAGATTACAATGAGCAGTTCTTC
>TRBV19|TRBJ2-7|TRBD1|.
CASSISRGTSYEQYF
TGTGCCAGTAGTATTAGCAGGGGGACCTCCTACGAGCAGTACTTC
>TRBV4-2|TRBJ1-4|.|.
CASSQGFNEKLFF
TGTGCCAGCAGCCAGGGATTTAATGAAAAACTGTTTTTT
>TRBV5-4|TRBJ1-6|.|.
CASSLETRSPLHF
TGTGCCAGCAGCTTGGAAACCCGGTCACCCCTCCACTTT
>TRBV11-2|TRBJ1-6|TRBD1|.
CASEGARYNSPLHF
TGTGCCAGCGAGGGGGCTCGTTATAATTCACCCCTCCACTTT
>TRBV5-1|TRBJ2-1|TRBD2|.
CASSEILTSGVNNEQFF
TGCGCCAGCAGCGAAATTTTGACTAGCGGGGTAAACAATGAGCAGTTCTTC
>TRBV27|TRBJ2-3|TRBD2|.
CASSSPRLANTDTQYF
TGTGCCAGCAGTTCGCCCCGACTAGCGAACACAGATACGCAGTATTTT
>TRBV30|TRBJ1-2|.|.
CAWSTPGGIYGYTF
TGTGCCTGGAGTACCCCCGGGGGGATCTATGGCTACACCTTC
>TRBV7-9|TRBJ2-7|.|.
CASSWGEGTRYEQYF
TGTGCCAGCAGCTGGGGCGAGGGGACAAGGTACGAGCAGTACTTC
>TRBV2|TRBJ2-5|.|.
CASMTQETQYF
TGTGCCAGCATGACCCAAGAGACCCAGTACTTC
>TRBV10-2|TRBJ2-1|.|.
CASSWDGGGANEQFF
TGCGCCAGCAGTTGGGACGGAGGGGGGGCGAATGAGCAGTTCTTC
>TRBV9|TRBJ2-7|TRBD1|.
CASSVGQGAYEQYF
TGTGCCAGCAGCGTGGGACAGGGGGCCTACGAGCAGTACTTC
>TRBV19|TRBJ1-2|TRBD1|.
CASSPRDRAYGYTF
TGTGCCAGTAGCCCCCGGGACAGGGCCTATGGCTACACCTTC
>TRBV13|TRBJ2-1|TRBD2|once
CASRQEGGLRNEQFF
TGTGCCAGCAGGCAGGAGGGAGGGCTCCGCAATGAGCAGTTCTTC
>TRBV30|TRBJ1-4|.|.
CAWSVWDGFNEKLFF
TGTGCCTGGAGTGTATGGGACGGATTTAATGAAAAACTGTTTTTT
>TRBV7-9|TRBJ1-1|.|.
CASSLARGNTEAFF
TGTGCCAGCAGCTTAGCGAGGGGCAACACTGAAGCTTTCTTT
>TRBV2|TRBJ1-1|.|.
CASSEAGGNTEAFF
TGTGCCAGCAGTGAAGCGGGCGGAAACACTGAAGCTTTCTTT
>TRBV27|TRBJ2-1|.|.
CASSTWGPYNEQFF
TGTGCCAGCAGTACTTGGGGACCTTACAATGAGCAGTTCTTC
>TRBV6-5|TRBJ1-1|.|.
CASSYAGSNTEAFF
TGTGCCAGCAGTTACGCCGGATCGAACACTGAAGCTTTCTTT
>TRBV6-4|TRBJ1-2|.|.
CASSDRVVDGYTF
TGTGCCAGCAGTGACAGGGTGGTAGATGGCTACACCTTC
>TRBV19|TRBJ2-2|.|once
CASSIRPLNTGELFF
TGTGCCAGTAGTATCCGTCCCTTGAACACCGGGGAGCTGTTTTTT
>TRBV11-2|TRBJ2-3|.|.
CASSLGTSSTDTQYF
TGTGCCAGCAGCTTAGGGACTTCCTCCACAGATACGCAGTATTTT
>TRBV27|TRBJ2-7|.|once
CASSLAVSNEQYF
TGTGCCAGCAGTTTAGCTGTGTCGAACGAGCAGTACTTC
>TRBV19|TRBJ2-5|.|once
CASSIGPGVVGETQYF
TGTGCCAGTAGTATTGGTCCCGGCGTCGTAGGGGAGACCCAGTACTTC
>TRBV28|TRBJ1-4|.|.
CASSFNNPEKLFF
TGTGCCAGCAGTTTCAACAATCCAGAAAAACTGTTTTTT
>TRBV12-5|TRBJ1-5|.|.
CASGRAGSEIYSNQPQHF
TGTGCTAGTGGGCGGGCAGGTAGTGAGATATATAGCAATCAGCCCCAGCATTTT
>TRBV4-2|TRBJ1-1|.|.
CASSLLGPNGNTEAFF
TGTGCCAGCAGCCTCCTGGGGCCGAACGGGAACACTGAAGCTTTCTTT
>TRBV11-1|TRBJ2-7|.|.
CASTRDHEQYF
TGTGCCAGCACCCGAGACCACGAGCAGTACTTC
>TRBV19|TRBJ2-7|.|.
CASSGPIGTSYEQYF
TGTGCCAGTAGCGGCCCGATCGGAACGTCCTACGAGCAGTACTTC
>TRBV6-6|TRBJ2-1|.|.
CASSYSFLLGLGEQFF
TGTGCCAGCAGTTACTCGTTCCTTTTGGGGTTAGGTGAGCAGTTCTTC
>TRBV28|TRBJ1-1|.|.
CASSLNLIEGNTEAFF
TGTGCCAGCAGTTTAAATCTGATTGAAGGTAACACTGAAGCTTTCTTT
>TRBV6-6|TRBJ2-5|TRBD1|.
CASRESSGGWETQYF
TGTGCCAGCAGGGAGTCTTCAGGGGGCTGGGAGACCCAGTACTTC
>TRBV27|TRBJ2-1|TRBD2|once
CASSFLSGPRGGAYNEQFF
TGTGCCAGCAGTTTTTTAAGTGGTCCGCGGGGGGGGGCGTACAATGAGCAGTTCTTC
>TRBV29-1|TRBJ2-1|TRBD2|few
CSGWTSGRSSYNEQFF
TGCAGCGGGTGGACTAGCGGGAGGAGCTCCTACAATGAGCAGTTCTTC
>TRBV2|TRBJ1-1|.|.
CASSGQMNTEAFF
TGTGCCAGCAGTGGACAGATGAACACTGAAGCTTTCTTT
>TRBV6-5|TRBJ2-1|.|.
CASSLDPVLHNEQFF
TGTGCCAGCAGTCTGGACCCCGTCCTCCACAATGAGCAGTTCTTC
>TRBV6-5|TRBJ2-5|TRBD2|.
CASSPWGRGETQYF
TGTGCCAGCAGCCCCTGGGGGAGGGGCGAGACCCAGTACTTC
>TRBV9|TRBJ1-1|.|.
CASSERGANTEAFF
TGTGCCAGCAGCGAGAGGGGCGCGAACACTGAAGCTTTCTTT
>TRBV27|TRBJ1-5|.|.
CASSFYSNQPQHF
TGTGCCAGCAGTTTCTATAGCAATCAGCCCCAGCATTTT
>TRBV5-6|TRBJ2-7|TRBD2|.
CASSSGGPAYEQYF
TGTGCCAGCAGCTCGGGGGGGCCTGCCTACGAGCAGTACTTC
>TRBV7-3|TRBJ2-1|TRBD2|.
CASSLIGGLAANNEQFF
TGTGCCAGCAGCTTAATTGGGGGACTAGCGGCTAACAATGAGCAGTTCTTC
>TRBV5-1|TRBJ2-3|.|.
CASSLIGDGTDTQYF
TGCGCCAGCAGCTTGATTGGGGATGGCACAGATACGCAGTATTTT
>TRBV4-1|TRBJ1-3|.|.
CASSRLGGLSSGNTIYF
TGCGCCAGCAGCCGGCTTGGGGGCTTATCCTCTGGAAACACCATATATTTT